The 28 T cell receptor beta chains listed next were all sequenced from one sample in a study of control samples from healthy donors and cancer patients. Sequencing used immunoSEQ multiplex PCR; TCRdb keeps in-frame clones, though not all of them. This table has around 80,000 clones, about nine tenths appearing once. The sequenced material came from blood. These receptors were obtained from a man aged 50-59 years in good health.

V and J are TRBV7-2 and TRBJ2-2; D possibly corresponds to TRBD2 (5 bases). V lost 4 bases, J lost 1 base, and 7 bases lay in between. The CDR3 is 14 amino acids. CDR1 is SGHTA and CDR2 is FQGNSA in the germline V gene. The chain's CDR3 is CASSSSGNTGELFF. CDR3 coding DNA: TGTGCCAGCAGCTCAAGCGGGAACACCGGGGAGCTGTTTTTT.

V and J are TRBV29-1 and TRBJ2-1; TRBD1 is a possible D gene (5 bases). Germline V gene data show CDR1 as SQVTM and CDR2 as ANQGSEA. The germline V and J ends were trimmed by 4 bases and 7 bases, with 8 bases remaining between them. The length of the CDR3 is 11 residues. CDR3 residues: CSVVAGNEQFF. CDR3 coding DNA: TGCAGCGTTGTTGCAGGGAATGAGCAGTTCTTC.

With respect to this clone: This sample also contains other DNA sequences that code for the same CDR3. The chain links TRBV5-6 to TRBJ2-2, with 7 positions matching TRBD2. The CDR3 length is 16 residues. Germline lookup yields CDR1 SGHDT and CDR2 YYEEEE. The V segment lost 2 bases and the J segment 4 bases; nucleotides outside the gene matches: 8. The CDR3 here is CASSFWGGAGTGELFF. DNA of the CDR3: TGTGCCAGCAGCTTTTGGGGGGGTGCCGGCACCGGGGAGCTGTTTTTT. Full variable domain (missing parts from reference TRBV5-6 and TRBJ2-2): DAGVTQSPTHLIKTRGQQVTLRCSPKSGHDTVSWYQQALGQGPQFIFQYYEEEERQRGNFPDRFSGHQFPNYSSELNVNALLLGDSALYLCASSFWGGAGTGELFFGEGSRLTVL.

V usage is TRBV19 and J usage is TRBJ2-1; TRBD1 matches 8 bases. Germline assignment: CDR1 LNHDA and CDR2 SQIVND (reference sequence). The trim removed 0 bases at V and 4 bases at J, leaving 5 bases unmatched. CDR3 size: 16 residues. CDR3 protein: CASSIEGQVGYNEQFF. The CDR3 nucleotides are TGTGCCAGTAGTATAGAGGGACAGGTGGGATACAATGAGCAGTTCTTC.

CDR3 sequence (DNA): TGTGCCAGCAGACGGGCGGACACCATATATTTT. As protein: CASRRADTIYF. This chain joins TRBV12-3 or TRBV12-4 and TRBJ1-3; D unresolved. CDR3 length equals 11 residues. Trimming cost V 6 bases and J 8 bases, with 8 bases left between them.

The gene calls are TRBV9 and TRBJ1-5; D remains ambiguous. The V end lost 3 bases, the J end lost 0 bases, and 7 bases lay between the germline ends. The CDR3 covers 14 residues. Germline V CDR1 and CDR2: SGDLS, YYNGEE. The chain's CDR3 is CASSEGRSNQPQHF. The CDR3 DNA follows: TGTGCCAGCAGCGAAGGCCGTAGCAATCAGCCCCAGCATTTT.

The chain uses TRBV4-1 and TRBJ2-1, with TRBD2 matching 10 bases. The CDR3 runs 16 residues. Germline V gene data show CDR1 as MGHRA and CDR2 as YSYEKL. Losses at the gene ends were 3 bases for V and 4 bases for J; bases not matched to a gene: 6. The CDR3 nucleotides are TGCGCCAGCAGCCATCCTAGCGGGGGTATATACAATGAGCAGTTCTTC. Translated, it gives CASSHPSGGIYNEQFF.

This chain uses TRBV6-4 with TRBJ2-3; no clear D. Per the germline V gene, CDR1 is MRHNA and CDR2 is SNTAGT. The CDR3 runs 15 residues. The V and J ends lost 6 bases and 0 bases respectively, with 13 bases between them. The CDR3 nucleotides read TGTGCCAGCAGCCTAGACGCAGCTAGCACAGATACGCAGTATTTT. Protein: CASSLDAASTDTQYF.

The V gene is TRBV3-1 (or the pseudogene TRBV3-2), the J gene TRBJ1-1; tentative D call: TRBD1 (5 bases). Germline CDR1 reads LGHDT; CDR2 reads YNNKEL (reference sequence). Trimming took off 4 bases at V and 0 bases at J, with 12 bases between the two ends. CDR3 length: 15 amino acids. The CDR3 DNA is TGTGCCAGCAGCCCCCCCGGACACCTGAACACTGAAGCTTTCTTT. Amino acid sequence: CASSPPGHLNTEAFF.

This clone appeared once. The V gene is TRBV2, the J gene TRBJ1-5; 8 bases match TRBD1. The CDR3 totals 16 residues. V was pared by 2 bases and J by 3 bases, with 6 bases of the junction left unmatched. The V gene's germline CDR1 is SNHLY and CDR2 FYNNEI. The CDR3 here is CASSERWTGNNQPQHF. The DNA of the CDR3 is TGTGCCAGCAGTGAACGTTGGACAGGGAACAATCAGCCCCAGCATTTT.

This clone has a single count. The rearrangement uses TRBV5-6 and TRBJ1-1; D may be TRBD1 (6 bases). The ends were cut back, 4 bases at V and 4 bases at J, with 14 bases in the middle. This CDR3 comprises 14 residues. Germline V CDR1 and CDR2: SGHDT, YYEEEE. CDR3 in amino acids: CASSLTGRGTEAFF. The CDR3 coding sequence is TGTGCCAGCAGCCTTACAGGGCGGGGCACTGAAGCTTTCTTT.

V gene TRBV30 combines with J gene TRBJ1-5; 7 bases fit TRBD1. The germline V gene has CDR1 GTSNPN and CDR2 SVGIG (reference sequence). CDR3 length equals 12 residues. V gave up 0 bases and J gave up 12 bases; unmatched junction bases: 5. The CDR3 DNA reads TGTGCCTGGAGTGTCCAGGGACAGAGCCAGCATTTT. Its protein is CAWSVQGQSQHF.

Only a few counts were recorded for this clone. The V gene is TRBV9, the J gene TRBJ2-7; TRBD1 matches 7 bases. V was pared by 4 bases and J by 1 base, with 2 bases of the junction left unmatched. Germline assignment: CDR1 SGDLS and CDR2 YYNGEE. CDR3 length: 13 amino acids. The CDR3 nucleotides are TGTGCCAGCAGCTCGGGACAGTCCTACGAGCAGTACTTC. Translation gives CASSSGQSYEQYF. Full variable domain (missing parts from reference TRBV9 and TRBJ2-7): DSGVTQTPKHLITATGQRVTLRCSPRSGDLSVYWYQQSLDQGLQFLIQYYNGEERAKGNILERFSAQQFPDLHSELNLSSLELGDSALYFCASSSGQSYEQYFGPGTRLTVT.

The chain is built from TRBV29-1 and TRBJ2-3, with D maybe TRBD1 (5 bases). Germline V gives CDR1 SQVTM, CDR2 ANQGSEA. This CDR3 is built from 11 residues. V lost 8 bases, J lost 0 bases, and 6 bases lay in between. The CDR3 loop reads CSSGSTDTQYF. In DNA, the CDR3 is TGCAGCTCAGGGAGCACAGATACGCAGTATTTT.

This chain connects TRBV7-9 to TRBJ1-1; a weak D match, TRBD1 (6 bases). V was trimmed by 5 bases and J by 8 bases, leaving 15 bases between them. This CDR3 has 13 residues. Germline assignment: CDR1 SEHNR and CDR2 FQNEAQ (reference sequence). The CDR3 sequence is CASSPQGLYEAFF. The DNA of the CDR3 is TGTGCCAGCAGCCCACAGGGTCTGTACGAAGCTTTCTTT.

The count of this clone is one. This chain links TRBV2 with TRBJ2-7, with TRBD1 matching 11 bases. The CDR3 is 17 amino acids. V gave up 5 bases and J gave up 7 bases; unmatched junction bases: 16. In germline, CDR1 is SNHLY, CDR2 FYNNEI. CDR3 in DNA: TGTGCCAGCAGTAAAAATGCTCTTGGACAGGGGGCTAAAGAGCAGTACTTC. This codes for CASSKNALGQGAKEQYF.

This clone was detected once. This chain connects TRBV11-2 to TRBJ2-2; D may be TRBD1 (7 bases). CDR1 is SGHAT, CDR2 FQNNGV, per germline. The germline V and J ends were trimmed by 4 bases and 2 bases, with 17 bases remaining between them. The CDR3 spans 17 residues. The CDR3 DNA follows: TGTGCCAGCAGCTCCCAAAGACAGGGAGGCAACACCGGGGAGCTGTTTTTT. It encodes CASSSQRQGGNTGELFF.

This rearrangement joins TRBV25-1 to TRBJ2-7, with D tentatively TRBD1 (5 bases). Between the trimmed V and J ends, which lost 3 bases and 3 bases, there was a span of 12 bases. This CDR3 spans 14 amino acids. The germline V gene has CDR1 MGHDK and CDR2 SYGVNS. The CDR3 protein is CASSDYRYGYEQYF. CDR3 DNA: TGTGCCAGCAGTGATTACAGGTACGGCTACGAGCAGTACTTC.

The chain links TRBV5-5 to TRBJ2-7; D is possibly TRBD1 (5 bases). Germline CDR1 reads SGHKS; CDR2 reads YYEKEE (reference sequence). V was shortened by 1 base and J by 4 bases, with 9 bases between the two germline ends. The CDR3 covers 13 residues. This CDR3 is CASSLQGPYEQYF. CDR3 nucleotide sequence: TGTGCCAGCAGCTTGCAGGGCCCATACGAGCAGTACTTC.

V usage is TRBV3-1 (or the pseudogene TRBV3-2) and J usage is TRBJ2-1; D may match TRBD1 or TRBD2 (5 bases each). Germline V gene lookup returns CDR1 LGHDT and CDR2 YNNKEL (reference sequence). The CDR3 length is 13 residues. The ends were cut back, 4 bases at V and 7 bases at J, with 11 bases in the middle. CDR3 residues: CASSRGVGNEQFF. Written as DNA, the CDR3 is TGTGCCAGCAGCCGAGGGGTGGGAAATGAGCAGTTCTTC.

The V gene is TRBV5-6, the J gene TRBJ1-1; no reliable D call. V lost 6 bases, J lost 4 bases, and 10 bases lay in between. This CDR3 has 12 residues. Germline V gene lookup returns CDR1 SGHDT and CDR2 YYEEEE. CDR3 DNA sequence: TGTGCCAGCAACCCATTTGGCACTGAAGCTTTCTTT. The encoded protein is CASNPFGTEAFF.

This clone has more than one count but fewer than ten. The chain couples TRBV4-1 to TRBJ2-7; D might be TRBD1 (5 bases). The V end lost 2 bases, the J end lost 2 bases, and 16 bases lay between the germline ends. This CDR3 region has 16 residues. CDR1 is MGHRA, CDR2 YSYEKL, per germline. The CDR3 nucleotides read TGCGCCAGCAGCCAACCGGCAGGGCGAGATCCCTACGAGCAGTACTTC. Its protein product is CASSQPAGRDPYEQYF.

The J gene is TRBJ2-1, the V gene TRBV27, with D unclear. The germline gives CDR1 MNHEY, CDR2 SMNVEV (reference sequence). Between the trimmed V and J ends, which lost 6 bases and 8 bases, there was a span of 23 bases. The CDR3 extends over 16 amino acids. The CDR3 spells CASSRATGAFMDEQFF. As DNA, the CDR3 is TGTGCCAGCAGCCGTGCTACTGGCGCGTTTATGGATGAGCAGTTCTTC.

The gene calls are TRBV12-3 or TRBV12-4 and TRBJ1-2; 7 nucleotides match TRBD1. The CDR3 consists of 13 residues. Trimming removed 5 bases from V and 2 bases from J; junction bases left unmatched: 2. CDR3 in amino acids: CASSVQGNYGYTF. The CDR3 coding sequence is TGTGCCAGCAGTGTACAGGGGAACTATGGCTACACCTTC.

The J gene is TRBJ2-2, the V gene TRBV24-1; D not certain. In germline, CDR1 is KGHDR, CDR2 SFDVKD. The CDR3 loop spans 14 amino acids. The ends were cut back, 3 bases at V and 4 bases at J, with 8 bases in the middle. The DNA of the CDR3 is TGTGCCACCAGTGATCCACCCCCCACCGGGGAGCTGTTTTTT. Translated, it gives CATSDPPPTGELFF.

V gene TRBV5-1 combines with J gene TRBJ2-1; D is perhaps TRBD2 (5 bases). CDR1 SGHRS and CDR2 YFSETQ come from the germline V gene. This CDR3 region has 17 residues. Trimming removed 0 bases from V and 0 bases from J, with 13 bases in between. CDR3 amino acids: CASSLGFGGFSYNEQFF. The CDR3 DNA reads TGCGCCAGCAGCTTGGGATTCGGCGGGTTCTCCTACAATGAGCAGTTCTTC.

This sequence joins TRBV6-2 or TRBV6-3 and TRBJ1-5; 9 bases align to TRBD1. This CDR3 region has 16 residues. V shed 5 bases, J shed 6 bases, and the junction held 11 bases outside the gene matches. Germline V gene lookup returns CDR1 MNHEY and CDR2 SVGEGT. The CDR3 sequence: CASSRPGQGGSQPQHF. The CDR3 nucleotides are TGTGCCAGCAGTAGACCGGGACAGGGAGGGAGTCAGCCCCAGCATTTT.

V and J are TRBV7-2 and TRBJ2-2, with D perhaps TRBD1 or TRBD2 (7 bases each). Germline V CDR1 and CDR2: SGHTA, FQGNSA. The CDR3 has 16 residues. Trimming stripped 5 bases from V and 1 base from J, with 14 bases between. DNA for the CDR3: TGTGCCAGCAGCCCCAGGGGGGGGTTGAACACCGGGGAGCTGTTTTTT. This sequence encodes CASSPRGGLNTGELFF.